Listed below are T cell receptor beta chains from one sample, sequenced in a study of blood T cell repertoires in COVID-19. Sequencing used immunoSEQ multiplex PCR; TCRdb keeps in-frame clones, though not all of them. The table lists about 87,000 clones, around four fifths of them singletons, with less than 2.5% in the top ten. The sample was peripheral blood. Receptors originate from a woman aged 70-85 years with acute or convalescent COVID-19. Both conserved end residues are part of each CDR3. D genes are given only for firm matches. Part of the rows lack a size; the others show once, few, many or a class for expanded clones.

>NA|TRBD1|TRBJ1-5|TRBV6-6
TGTGCCAGCAGTCAGGGGACAGTGGGTCAGCCCCAGCATTTT
CASSQGTVGQPQHF
>NA|NA|TRBJ2-5|TRBV1
TGCACCAGCAGACCCCCGCCGGCACAGACGAAAGAGACCCAGTACTTC
CTSRPPPAQTKETQYF
>NA|NA|TRBJ1-1|TRBV14
TGTGCCAGCCGTATCGGGTTCTCCACTGAAGCTTTCTTT
CASRIGFSTEAFF
>NA|TRBD1|TRBJ1-1|TRBV7-3
TGTGCCAGCAGCCCCGGACAGGGGAGCACTGAAGCTTTCTTT
CASSPGQGSTEAFF
>NA|NA|TRBJ1-1|TRBV5-1
TGCGCCAAAAAAAGAGACAGCCTGAACACTGAAGCTTTCTTT
CAKKRDSLNTEAFF
>NA|TRBD1|TRBJ2-5|TRBV5-1
TGCGCCAGCAGCTGGGACAGGGCGGGAGAGACCCAGTACTTC
CASSWDRAGETQYF
>NA|NA|TRBJ1-4|TRBV6-5
TGTGCCAGCAGTCATGTCCGGGAGAGCGGTGAAAAACTGTTTTTT
CASSHVRESGEKLFF
>NA|NA|TRBJ1-2|TRBV5-5
TGTGCCAGCAGCTTTGACAGCTATGGCTACACCTTC
CASSFDSYGYTF
>NA|NA|TRBJ1-5|TRBV19
TGTGCCAGTAGTATATCGGGCAATCAGCCCCAGCATTTT
CASSISGNQPQHF
>NA|NA|TRBJ1-2|TRBV18
TGTGCCAGCTCACCACGCCTCGTTCTGGGCCAGGGGCCCCTCTATGGCTACACCTTC
CASSPRLVLGQGPLYGYTF
>NA|TRBD1|TRBJ1-1|TRBV5-5
TGTGCCAGCAGCGTAGACAGGGGCGACACTGAAGCTTTCTTT
CASSVDRGDTEAFF
>NA|TRBD1|TRBJ1-2|TRBV7-9
TGTGCCAGCAGCTCCGGACAGGGGACTGACTATGGCTACACCTTC
CASSSGQGTDYGYTF
>NA|NA|TRBJ2-1|TRBV11-3
TGTGCCAGCAGCTCACAAAGCTCCTACAATGAGCAGTTCTTC
CASSSQSSYNEQFF
>few|NA|TRBJ1-2|TRBV11-2
TGTGCCAGCAGCCTCGTGACCGGAGCCACTAACTATGGCTACACCTTC
CASSLVTGATNYGYTF
>NA|NA|TRBJ1-4|TRBV5-4
TGTGCCAGCAGCTTGGACAGGTCCCCGGATGAAAAACTGTTTTTT
CASSLDRSPDEKLFF
>NA|NA|TRBJ2-5|TRBV28
TGTGCCAGCAGTTTTATCCTCCTTAAATCCCAGTACTTC
CASSFILLKSQYF
>NA|NA|TRBJ2-2|TRBV6-5
TGTGCCAGCAGTTACTCTGCAACAGGTCATGGCCGGGAGCTGTTTTTT
CASSYSATGHGRELFF
>NA|NA|TRBJ1-6|TRBV2
TGTGCCAGCACCGTACAGGGTGGGAATTCACCCCTCCACTTT
CASTVQGGNSPLHF
>NA|TRBD1|TRBJ1-3|TRBV6-5
TGTGCCAGCAGTTACGGACAGGGAAGGAACACCATATATTTT
CASSYGQGRNTIYF
>NA|NA|TRBJ1-1|TRBV28
TGTGCCAGCAGTTTATCGGGGGGAAACACTGAAGCTTTCTTT
CASSLSGGNTEAFF
>NA|TRBD1|TRBJ1-1|TRBV5-1
TGCGCCAGCGGCGACAGGGGGCTGACTGAAGCTTTCTTT
CASGDRGLTEAFF
>NA|NA|TRBJ2-3|TRBV9
TGTGCCAGCAGCGTTATTAGCACAGATACGCAGTATTTT
CASSVISTDTQYF
>NA|NA|TRBJ2-7|TRBV3-1/TRBV3-2
TGTGCCAGCAGCCAACAATACGAGCAGTACTTC
CASSQQYEQYF
>NA|NA|TRBJ1-2|TRBV24-1
TGTGCCACCAGTGATCCGAGTGTCAACTATGGCTACACCTTC
CATSDPSVNYGYTF
>few|NA|TRBJ2-2|TRBV2
TGTGCCAGCAGTGATAAGGCAGGGAACACCGGGGAGCTGTTTTTT
CASSDKAGNTGELFF
>NA|TRBD1|TRBJ2-7|TRBV30
TGTGCCTGGAGCCACCCCGGGACAGGGGGAATGTACGAGCAGTACTTC
CAWSHPGTGGMYEQYF
>NA|NA|TRBJ1-6|TRBV5-4
TGTGCCAGCAGCCCGGCCGTAACAGGCGGATCACCCCTCCACTTT
CASSPAVTGGSPLHF
>NA|TRBD1|TRBJ1-4|TRBV3-1/TRBV3-2
TGTGCCAGCAGCAGACAGGGAACTAATGAAAAACTGTTTTTT
CASSRQGTNEKLFF
>few|NA|TRBJ2-5|TRBV10-3
TGTGCCAACGCTGTTGTTGAGGGATCACGAGAGACCCAGTACTTC
CANAVVEGSRETQYF
>NA|TRBD2|TRBJ2-1|TRBV29-1
TGCAGCGTTAAACCCCGGGGGGAGAGCTCCTACAATGAGCAGTTCTTC
CSVKPRGESSYNEQFF
>NA|TRBD1|TRBJ1-5|TRBV6-5
TGTGCCAGCAGTTATACAGGGGTAGAACAGCCCCAGCATTTT
CASSYTGVEQPQHF
>NA|TRBD1|TRBJ1-2|TRBV5-1
TGCGCCAGCAGCTTGGGTTCCGGACAGGGGGTTACACACTATGGCTACACCTTC
CASSLGSGQGVTHYGYTF
>NA|TRBD2|TRBJ2-3|TRBV10-3
TGTGCCCTCGCGGGACTAAGCACAGATACGCAGTATTTT
CALAGLSTDTQYF
>NA|NA|TRBJ2-1|TRBV9
TGTGCCAGCAGCGTAGATCCGGGGAATGAGCAGTTCTTC
CASSVDPGNEQFF
>NA|NA|TRBJ1-2|TRBV2
TGTGCCAGCGGAGGATCGGGCTATGGCTACACCTTC
CASGGSGYGYTF
>NA|NA|TRBJ1-6|TRBV30
TGTGCCTGGAGTCTTAGAGATTCACCCCTCCACTTT
CAWSLRDSPLHF
>NA|TRBD1|TRBJ1-1|TRBV18
TGTGCCAGCTCACCAAGGCCGCCGAATCGACAGGGGGCGCACACTGAAGCTTTCTTT
CASSPRPPNRQGAHTEAFF
>NA|NA|TRBJ1-2|TRBV6-5
TGTGCCAGCAGTCTCCACAGGGATGGCTACACCTTC
CASSLHRDGYTF
>NA|NA|TRBJ1-2|TRBV27
TGTGCCAGCAGTTTTCGGGCAGGGTATGGCTACACCTTC
CASSFRAGYGYTF
>few|TRBD1|TRBJ1-1|TRBV3-1/TRBV3-2
TGTGCCAGCAGCCCGGGGGACAGGGGGCGAGTGAACACTGAAGCTTTCTTT
CASSPGDRGRVNTEAFF
>NA|TRBD1|TRBJ1-1|TRBV20-1
TGCAGTGCTTGGACAGGGGGTGAAGCTTTCTTT
CSAWTGGEAFF
>NA|TRBD1|TRBJ1-4|TRBV2
TGTGCCAGCATGGGACAGCCCAATGAAAAACTGTTTTTT
CASMGQPNEKLFF
>NA|TRBD1|TRBJ2-3|TRBV30
TGTGCCTGGTATGGACCGGGACAGGGGGCAGATACGCAGTATTTT
CAWYGPGQGADTQYF
>NA|NA|TRBJ1-1|TRBV6-5
TGTGCCAGCAGCCGACTGGCCACTGAAGCTTTCTTT
CASSRLATEAFF
>NA|NA|TRBJ1-2|TRBV5-1
TGCGCCAGCAGCAGCGGCCCGGTCGGGGGCTACACCTTC
CASSSGPVGGYTF
>once|NA|TRBJ2-7|TRBV28
TGTGCCAGCAGTACCAGGCCGACAGGTAGCTACGAGCAGTACTTC
CASSTRPTGSYEQYF
>NA|TRBD1|TRBJ1-2|TRBV5-1
TGCGCCAGCATGAGGGACAGTCCCAACTATGGCTACACCTTC
CASMRDSPNYGYTF
>NA|NA|TRBJ1-1|TRBV19
TGTGCCAGTAGCCTTACAGTGGACACTGAAGCTTTCTTT
CASSLTVDTEAFF
>NA|TRBD2|TRBJ2-5|TRBV11-3
TGTGCCAGCAGCTTAGTGTCTAGCGGGGGACAAGAGACCCAGTACTTC
CASSLVSSGGQETQYF
>NA|TRBD1|TRBJ2-3|TRBV28
TGTGCCAGCAGTTTTGCAGGGGGCCAAGATACGCAGTATTTT
CASSFAGGQDTQYF
>NA|TRBD1|TRBJ1-1|TRBV24-1
TGTGCCACCAGTGATTCAACAGGGGCGAACACTGAAGCTTTCTTT
CATSDSTGANTEAFF
>NA|TRBD1|TRBJ1-1|TRBV18
TGTGCCAGCTCACCACCGGGACAGAGGGACACTGAAGCTTTCTTT
CASSPPGQRDTEAFF
>NA|NA|TRBJ1-1|TRBV2
TGTGCCAGCAGTGAAGCCAGGGTCTCCCCTGAAGCTTTCTTT
CASSEARVSPEAFF
>NA|NA|TRBJ2-1|TRBV29-1
TGCAGCGCTTACTATAGCGCCGGTGAGCAGTTCTTC
CSAYYSAGEQFF
>NA|NA|TRBJ2-3|TRBV5-1
TGCGCCAGCAGCCCTGGTAACGGTATCACAGATACGCAGTATTTT
CASSPGNGITDTQYF